This TCR beta chain was identified during a study of OX40 agonist ivuxolimab in advanced cancers. Background for the entire study: Ivuxolimab was an agonistic, fully human IgG2 monoclonal antibody directed against OX40 (CD134), a costimulatory receptor. Intravenous ivuxolimab was administered to patients every 2 weeks at six dose levels: 0.01, 0.1, 0.3, 1.5, 3 and 10 mg/kg. Of the approximately 50 dose-escalation patients, hepatocellular carcinoma was present in around 20, melanoma in approximately 15, renal cell carcinoma in 9 and head and neck cancer in 9. In the dose-escalation cohort, roughly 80% of patients were male, and the mean age was approximately 60 years, with a range of roughly 20 to 80. Patients were allowed to have had prior anti-PD-1, anti-PD-L1 or anti-CTLA-4 therapy, and roughly 40% of the dose-escalation patients had previously received checkpoint inhibitors. Partial responses occurred in three dose-escalation patients: two with cutaneous melanoma and one with hepatocellular carcinoma. Peripheral TCRbeta sequencing was intended to test whether TCR sequence diversity was altered and clonal T-cell expansion was caused by ivuxolimab. The paper reports the monotherapy dose-escalation portion (N of about 52 patients) of the phase I ivuxolimab trial.

Genomic DNA was isolated from the sorted cells so that the TCRbeta CDR3 region could be sequenced. The immunoSEQ Assay was used to sequence the TCRbeta CDR3 regions. TCRdb holds this immuneACCESS table with in-frame rearrangements only. Some clones are missing; in checked studies, unresolved V genes explain under half, and the rest has no known cause. This sample holds about 89,000 clones; about 82% were observed only once. 6.5% of the sample is taken by the ten largest. Reading from cysteine to phenylalanine, the CDR3 counts 13 amino acids. Solely the CDR3 DNA is kept, with 39 bases framed from the first base. Trimming accounts for 6 bases at V and 7 bases at J, while the number of junction bases matched to no gene is 8. The germline V gene encodes CDR1 SNHLY and CDR2 FYNNEI. To note about this clone: Its antigen is currently not known. Nothing much larger sits one base from this clone, and base qualities are not available.

On the study overall, not on this receptor specifically: Clonal expansion of both CD4+ and CD8+ blood T cells was observed from baseline to week 6 at doses 0.1 to 3.0 mg/kg. The antigen specificity of the peripheral T cells that underwent clonal expansion was not determined. Low levels of normalized T-cell clonal expansion were also seen in some nonresponding patients. After ivuxolimab, CD8+ T cells had more expanded clones than CD4+ T cells on average. Partial responders in the 0.1-3.0 mg/kg groups had among the lowest normalized peripheral clonal expansion, especially among CD8+ T cells.

Patients with a history of autoimmune disease or receiving systemic immunosuppression were excluded from the trial. Peripheral blood for TCR sequencing was collected from all dose cohorts at baseline, on cycle 4 day 1, and on cycle 7 day 1. Samples came from an open-label, multicenter, first-in-human phase I dose-escalation trial of ivuxolimab. Adults with locally advanced or metastatic head and neck squamous cell, hepatocellular, melanoma or renal cell carcinoma were enrolled in the trial. Before TCR sequencing, CD4+ and CD8+ T cells were separately sorted from peripheral blood. The chain employs TRBV2 and TRBJ2-5, and 7 bases in between align with TRBD2. The specimen was CD4+ or CD8+ T cells sorted from blood, collected in a trial of the OX40 agonist ivuxolimab. This clonotype was obtained from an adult with an advanced solid tumor such as melanoma, head and neck, liver or kidney cancer. The DNA sequence reads TGTGCCAGCAGCTACGGACTAGAGGGGACCCAGTACTTC. It encodes CASSYGLEGTQYF.